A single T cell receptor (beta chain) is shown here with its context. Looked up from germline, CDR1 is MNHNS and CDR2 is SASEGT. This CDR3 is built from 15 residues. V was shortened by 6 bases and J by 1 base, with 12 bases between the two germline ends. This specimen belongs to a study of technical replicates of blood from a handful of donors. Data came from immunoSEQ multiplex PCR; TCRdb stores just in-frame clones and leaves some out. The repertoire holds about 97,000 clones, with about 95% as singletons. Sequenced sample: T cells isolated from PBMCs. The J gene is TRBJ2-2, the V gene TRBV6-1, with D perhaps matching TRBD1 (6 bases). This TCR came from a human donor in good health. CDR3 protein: CASSYRTENTGELFF. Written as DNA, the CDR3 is TGTGCCAGCAGCTATAGGACAGAGAACACCGGGGAGCTGTTTTTT.